These 5 T cell receptor beta chains were sequenced from one sample in a study of blood T cell repertoires in COVID-19. Here immunoSEQ multiplex PCR was the method, and the copy in TCRdb shows in-frame clones only, minus some. The profile shows about 200,000 clones, around 86% of them singletons. The sequencing input was peripheral blood. The source of these receptors is a man older than 75 with acute or convalescent COVID-19.

The chain recombines TRBV7-9 with TRBJ2-1; D is unresolved. The CDR3 has 16 residues. Germline CDR1 SEHNR, CDR2 FQNEAQ (reference sequence). V lost 1 base, J lost 3 bases, and 13 bases lay in between. In DNA, the CDR3 is TGTGCCAGCAGCTTAGTTCGCGCGGATAACTACAATGAGCAGTTCTTC. It is translated as CASSLVRADNYNEQFF.

The V call is TRBV24-1, the J call TRBJ2-3; 8 positions match TRBD2. The germline CDR1 and CDR2 sequences are KGHDR and SFDVKD. This CDR3 contains 13 residues. The V gene end was trimmed by 5 bases and the J gene end by 5 bases; junction bases not matched to a gene: 2. CDR3 nucleotide sequence: TGTGCCACCAGTGGGGCGGGGGGAGATACGCAGTATTTT. Translated, it gives CATSGAGGDTQYF.

The rearrangement links TRBV1 to TRBJ2-7; no check of the table's D call, TRBD2, against the DNA was made. TRBV1 is labeled a pseudogene. This CDR3 contains 18 residues. DNA for the CDR3: TGCACCAGCAGCCCTTACCCTAGCGGGAGTGCATTCTTCTACGAGCAGTACGTC. It codes for CTSSPYPSGSAFFYEQYV.

The chain carries TRBV18 and TRBJ2-7, with TRBD1 matching over 10 bases. The CDR3 is 14 amino acids. The V gene end was trimmed by 5 bases and the J gene end by 3 bases; junction bases not matched to a gene: 4. Per the germline V gene, CDR1 is KGHSH and CDR2 is LQKENI. The CDR3 region has the DNA TGTGCCAGCTCAACCGGACAGGGGGGCTACGAGCAGTACGTC. Its translation: CASSTGQGGYEQYV.

The gene calls are TRBV5-6 and TRBJ1-5, with a tentative D call TRBD1 (5 bases). Between the trimmed V and J ends, which lost 6 bases and 7 bases, there was a span of 17 bases. CDR1 is SGHDT, CDR2 YYEEEE, per germline. The CDR3 consists of 14 residues. In DNA, the CDR3 is TGTGCCAGCACCGCCCAGGGTCTGGGCCAGCCCCAGCATTTT. This sequence encodes CASTAQGLGQPQHF.